The present TCR beta chain was sequenced within a study of T cell clones after liver transplantation. The CDR3 is made up of 15 amino acids. V shed 0 bases, J shed 5 bases, and the junction held 4 bases outside the gene matches. Germline CDR1 SGDLS, CDR2 YYNGEE. Data came from immunoSEQ multiplex PCR; TCRdb stores just in-frame clones and leaves some out. The profile shows about 80,000 clones, 82% of them singletons. The TCR comes from a human patient who received a liver transplant. A share of the T cells may be of graft donor origin. This chain joins TRBV9 and TRBJ2-2; 7 nucleotides align to TRBD1. This specimen consisted of CD4+ T cells from blood, obtained about 46 months after liver transplant. The CDR3 region is CASSVETGWTGELFF. The CDR3 DNA sequence: TGTGCCAGCAGCGTAGAGACAGGGTGGACCGGGGAGCTGTTTTTT. The variable domain in full, completed from reference TRBV9 and TRBJ2-2, reads DSGVTQTPKHLITATGQRVTLRCSPRSGDLSVYWYQQSLDQGLQFLIQYYNGEERAKGNILERFSAQQFPDLHSELNLSSLELGDSALYFCASSVETGWTGELFFGEGSRLTVL.